A selection of T cell receptor beta chains follows, all from one sample in a study of T cell responses to AZD1222 COVID-19 vaccine. Clones were sequenced by immunoSEQ multiplex PCR, and TCRdb holds only the in-frame ones, with some missing. The repertoire has over 85,000 clones, 88% of them found once; the top ten carry roughly 1.6%. The sample was peripheral blood, taken on day 0 of AZD1222 vaccination. The receptors shown here come from an adult in good health. CDR3s include the opening cysteine and the closing phenylalanine or tryptophan. A D gene is named only where the DNA matches it firmly. Not all rows give a size; the values are once, few, many and, for expanded clones, a class.

TRBV7-8	TRBJ1-2	-	TRBD1	TGTGCCAGCAGCCCGGACAGGGGGCGGGAAACCTTC	CASSPDRGRETF
TRBV7-8	TRBJ1-3	-	-	TGTGCCAGCAGCTTAGCGCGAGCAGGTCCCGGAAACACCATATATTTT	CASSLARAGPGNTIYF
TRBV28	TRBJ1-2	-	-	TGTGCCAGCACGGACACAAACTATGGCTACACCTTC	CASTDTNYGYTF
TRBV7-6	TRBJ2-1	-	-	TGTGCCAGCAGCTTTTCAGCCTCGGGGATGAGCTCCTACAATGAGCAGTTCTTC	CASSFSASGMSSYNEQFF
TRBV25-1	TRBJ2-1	once	TRBD1	TGTGCCAGCAGTAGACAGGGCGATGAGCAGTTCTTC	CASSRQGDEQFF
TRBV19	TRBJ2-3	-	-	TGTGCCAGTAGTATGTCCGGGCCGAGAGGCACAGATACGCAGTATTTT	CASSMSGPRGTDTQYF
TRBV9	TRBJ1-2	-	TRBD1	TGTGCCAGCAGCGCCCACCGGGACAGGGGGCGCGATGGCTACACCTTC	CASSAHRDRGRDGYTF
TRBV11-2	TRBJ1-1	few	-	TGTGCCAGCAGCACCCAGGGGACTGAAGCTTTCTTT	CASSTQGTEAFF
TRBV4-1	TRBJ1-1	-	-	TGCGCCAGCAGCCAAAGGACGGCGGTAGAAGCTTTCTTT	CASSQRTAVEAFF
TRBV7-9	TRBJ2-5	-	-	TGTGCCAGCAGCTTAGCATCGCAGCTCCAAGAGACCCAGTACTTC	CASSLASQLQETQYF
TRBV19	TRBJ1-1	-	TRBD1	TGTGCCATCCTGACAGGGTATACTGAAGCTTTCTTT	CAILTGYTEAFF
TRBV5-6	TRBJ1-5	-	-	TGTGCCAGCAGCTTGGGGCTAGAGGGGCCCCAGCATTTT	CASSLGLEGPQHF
TRBV5-1	TRBJ1-3	-	TRBD1	TGCGCCAGCAGCCTTGGGACAGGCCGAGGGCGCACCATATATTTT	CASSLGTGRGRTIYF
TRBV18	TRBJ1-4	-	-	TGTGCCAGCTCACCACGAGCTAATGAAAAACTGTTTTTT	CASSPRANEKLFF
TRBV18	TRBJ2-1	-	-	TGTGCCAGCTCAACAGCCACCGGCGGGAATGAGCAGTTCTTC	CASSTATGGNEQFF
TRBV15	TRBJ1-2	-	TRBD1	TGTGCCACCAGCAGAGATCCCCCAGGGGGCAGGGATGGCTACACCTTC	CATSRDPPGGRDGYTF
TRBV2	TRBJ1-4	-	-	TGTGCCAGCAGTTTGTCGACAGCAACTAATGAAAAACTGTTTTTT	CASSLSTATNEKLFF
TRBV5-6	TRBJ1-2	few	-	TGTGCCAGCAGCCAATGGGGTTATGGCTACACCTTC	CASSQWGYGYTF
TRBV28	TRBJ2-6	-	-	TGTGCCAGCAGTTTTACCCTCTACAGGGTAGGCTCTGGGGCCAACGTCCTGACTTTC	CASSFTLYRVGSGANVLTF
TRBV18	TRBJ1-4	-	TRBD1	TGTGCCAGCTCACCACTCGGACAGGCGGCGGAAAAACTGTTTTTT	CASSPLGQAAEKLFF
TRBV2	TRBJ1-5	-	-	TGTGCCAGCAGGGGAGGCAATAGCAATCAGCCCCAGCATTTT	CASRGGNSNQPQHF
TRBV29-1	TRBJ2-7	-	TRBD2	TGCAGCGTGGGGGGTAGGAGCGGGGCCACCTACGAGCAGTACTTC	CSVGGRSGATYEQYF
TRBV19	TRBJ1-1	few	-	TGTGCCAGCCAGACCCAATCCAATCCTATGAACACTGAAGCTTTCTTT	CASQTQSNPMNTEAFF
TRBV7-9	TRBJ2-7	-	TRBD1	TGTGCCAGCAGCTTATGGGACAGGGCCTACGAGCAGTACTTC	CASSLWDRAYEQYF
TRBV29-1	TRBJ1-2	-	-	TGCAGCGTTGAAGATAATCGGGGGGGAGTTGGCTACACCTTC	CSVEDNRGGVGYTF
TRBV15	TRBJ2-2	-	-	TGTGCCACCAGAGCAGTCCTTGAAGGTACCCGAACCGGGGAGCTGTTTTTT	CATRAVLEGTRTGELFF
TRBV18	TRBJ2-5	-	TRBD1	TGTGCCAGCTCACCGGGACAGCAAGAGACCCAGTACTTC	CASSPGQQETQYF
TRBV3-1/TRBV3-2	TRBJ1-1	-	-	TGTGCCAGCAGCCAAGAACGGGGGGGTGGGACTGAAGCTTTCTTT	CASSQERGGGTEAFF
TRBV27	TRBJ2-7	-	TRBD2	TGTGCCAGCAGTTGGACGGGAGGTTTCTACGAGCAGTACTTC	CASSWTGGFYEQYF
TRBV5-5	TRBJ1-1	few	-	TGTGCCAGCAGCTTGGGACACTGGAACACTGAAGCTTTCTTT	CASSLGHWNTEAFF
TRBV29-1	TRBJ2-1	-	-	TGCAGCGTTTGTCTAGCGGACAGCTCCTACAATGAGCAGTTCTTC	CSVCLADSSYNEQFF
TRBV11-2	TRBJ1-2	-	TRBD1	TGTGCCAGCAGCCCTTCCAGGGACAGGGGCCCCGGAAGGGATGGCTACACCTTC	CASSPSRDRGPGRDGYTF
TRBV18	TRBJ1-6	once	-	TGTGCCAGCTCCCAACAGGGAAATTCACCCCTCCACTTT	CASSQQGNSPLHF
TRBV3-1/TRBV3-2	TRBJ1-1	once	TRBD1	TGTGCCAGCAGCCAAACAGGGGTAGGGTTGGCGGGAGTTACTGAAGCTTTCTTT	CASSQTGVGLAGVTEAFF
TRBV7-8	TRBJ2-3	-	TRBD2	TGTGCCAGCAGCAAATCGGGACTAGCGGGCACAGATACGCAGTATTTT	CASSKSGLAGTDTQYF
TRBV7-2	TRBJ1-1	-	-	TGTGCCAGCAGCTTAAACCAGGTTAATGAAGCTTTCTTT	CASSLNQVNEAFF
TRBV29-1	TRBJ1-3	-	-	TGCAGCGTTGCTGACTACAGCTCTGGAAACACCATATATTTT	CSVADYSSGNTIYF
TRBV11-2	TRBJ1-3	-	-	TGTGCCAGCAGCCTTGGAAACACCATATATTTT	CASSLGNTIYF
TRBV12-3/TRBV12-4	TRBJ1-2	-	-	TGTGCCAGCAGTTTAGGACAACCCTATGGCTACACCTTC	CASSLGQPYGYTF
TRBV5-1	TRBJ2-1	-	-	TGCGCCAGCAGCAGGGGCCGGGACTCCAGAGATGGTGAGCAGTTCTTC	CASSRGRDSRDGEQFF
TRBV3-1/TRBV3-2	TRBJ1-2	-	-	TGTGCCAGCAGCCAAGATCTTCGGGCAGGTTCCTATGGCTACACCTTC	CASSQDLRAGSYGYTF
TRBV13	TRBJ1-1	-	-	TGTGCCAGCAGCATCCGGGTTCAGGCTGAAGCTTTCTTT	CASSIRVQAEAFF
TRBV5-1	TRBJ2-5	-	-	TGCGCCAGCAGCTTTAGCGGAGCCCAAGAGACCCAGTACTTC	CASSFSGAQETQYF
TRBV28	TRBJ1-4	-	TRBD1	TGTGCCAGCAGTTCCGACGCCGGGACAGGGGGTGAAAAACTGTTTTTT	CASSSDAGTGGEKLFF